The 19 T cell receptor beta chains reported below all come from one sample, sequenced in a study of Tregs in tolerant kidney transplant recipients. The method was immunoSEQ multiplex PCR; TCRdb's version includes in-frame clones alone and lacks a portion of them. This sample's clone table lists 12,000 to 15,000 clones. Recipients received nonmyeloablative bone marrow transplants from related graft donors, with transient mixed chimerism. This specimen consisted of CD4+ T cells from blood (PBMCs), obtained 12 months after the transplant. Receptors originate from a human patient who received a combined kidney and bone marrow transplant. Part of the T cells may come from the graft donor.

The CDR3 is CASSTGGERQPQHF. The covered CDR3 bases are TGTGCCAGCAGCACAGGGGGGGAACGACAGCCC. V usage is TRBV5-6 and J usage is TRBJ1-5, with 8 bases fitting TRBD1. The read comes to an end 3 residues before the CDR3 does, leaving the germline J gene to fill in the end. The length of the CDR3 is 14 residues. CDR1 is SGHDT and CDR2 is YYEEEE in the germline V gene. V shed 4 bases and J 7 bases; nucleotides not matched to a gene: 7.

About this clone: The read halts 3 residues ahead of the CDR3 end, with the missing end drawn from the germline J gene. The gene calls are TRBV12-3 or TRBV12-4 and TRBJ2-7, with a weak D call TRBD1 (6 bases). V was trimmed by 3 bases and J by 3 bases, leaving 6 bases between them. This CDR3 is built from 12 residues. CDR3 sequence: CASSFRGYEQYF. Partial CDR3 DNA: TGTGCCAGCAGTTTCAGGGGCTACGAG.

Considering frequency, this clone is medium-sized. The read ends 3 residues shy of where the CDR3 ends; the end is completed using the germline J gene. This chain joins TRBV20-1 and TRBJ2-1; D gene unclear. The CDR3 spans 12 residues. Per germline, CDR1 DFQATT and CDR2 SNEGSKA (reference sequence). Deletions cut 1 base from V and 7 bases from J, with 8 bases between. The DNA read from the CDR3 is TGCAGTGCTAGAGCGAGGTTTAATGAG. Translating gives CSARARFNE. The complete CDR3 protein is CSARARFNEQFF.

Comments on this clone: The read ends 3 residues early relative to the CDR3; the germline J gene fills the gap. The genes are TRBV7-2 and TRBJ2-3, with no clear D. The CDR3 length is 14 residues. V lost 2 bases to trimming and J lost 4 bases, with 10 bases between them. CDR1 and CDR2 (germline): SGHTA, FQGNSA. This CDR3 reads CASSLYVGPDTQYF. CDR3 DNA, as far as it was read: TGTGCCAGCAGCTTATATGTGGGCCCAGATACG.

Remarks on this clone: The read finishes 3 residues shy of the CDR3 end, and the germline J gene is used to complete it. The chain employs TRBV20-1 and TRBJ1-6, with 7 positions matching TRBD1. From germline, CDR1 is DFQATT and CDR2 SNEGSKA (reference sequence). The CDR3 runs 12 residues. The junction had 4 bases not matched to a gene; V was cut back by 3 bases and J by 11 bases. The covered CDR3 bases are TGCAGTGCTAGTAAACAGGGGCCACCC. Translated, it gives CSASKQGPP. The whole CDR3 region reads CSASKQGPPLHF.

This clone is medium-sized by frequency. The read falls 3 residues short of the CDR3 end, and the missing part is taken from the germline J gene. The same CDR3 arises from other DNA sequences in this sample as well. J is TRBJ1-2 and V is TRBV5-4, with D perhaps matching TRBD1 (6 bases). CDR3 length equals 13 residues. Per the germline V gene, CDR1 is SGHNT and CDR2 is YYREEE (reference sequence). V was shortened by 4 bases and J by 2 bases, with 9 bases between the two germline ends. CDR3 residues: CASSPDSNYGYTF. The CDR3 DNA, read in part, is TGTGCCAGCAGCCCGGACAGCAACTATGGC.

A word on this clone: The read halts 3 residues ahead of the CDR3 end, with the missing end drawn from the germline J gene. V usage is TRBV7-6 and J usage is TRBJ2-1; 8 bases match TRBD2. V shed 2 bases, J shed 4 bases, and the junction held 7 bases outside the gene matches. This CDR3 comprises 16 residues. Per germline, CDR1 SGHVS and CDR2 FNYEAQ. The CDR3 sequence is CASSLLTSGSYNEQFF. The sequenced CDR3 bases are TGTGCCAGCAGCTTACTAACTAGCGGATCTTACAATGAG.

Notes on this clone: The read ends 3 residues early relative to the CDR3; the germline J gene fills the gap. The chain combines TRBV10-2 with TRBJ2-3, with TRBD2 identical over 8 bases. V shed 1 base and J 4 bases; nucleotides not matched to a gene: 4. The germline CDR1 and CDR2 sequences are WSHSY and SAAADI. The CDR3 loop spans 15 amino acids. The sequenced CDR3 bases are TGCGCCAGCAGTGAGTTTCTAGCGGGTGCAGATACG. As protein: CASSEFLAGADT. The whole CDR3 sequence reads CASSEFLAGADTQYF.

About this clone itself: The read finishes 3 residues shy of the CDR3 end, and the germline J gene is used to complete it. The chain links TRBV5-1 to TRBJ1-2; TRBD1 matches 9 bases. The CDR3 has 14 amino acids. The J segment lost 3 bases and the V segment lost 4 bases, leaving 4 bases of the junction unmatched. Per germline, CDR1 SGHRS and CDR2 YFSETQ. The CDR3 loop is CASSPGTGHYGYTF. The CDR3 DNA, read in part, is TGCGCCAGCAGCCCGGGGACAGGGCACTATGGC.

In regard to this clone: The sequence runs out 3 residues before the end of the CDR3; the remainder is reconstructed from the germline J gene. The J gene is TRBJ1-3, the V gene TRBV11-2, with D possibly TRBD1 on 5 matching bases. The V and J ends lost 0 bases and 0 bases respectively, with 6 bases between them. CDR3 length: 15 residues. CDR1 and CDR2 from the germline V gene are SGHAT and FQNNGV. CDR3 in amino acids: CASSLEQASGNTIYF. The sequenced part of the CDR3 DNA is TGTGCCAGCAGCTTAGAACAGGCCTCTGGAAACACC.

The CDR3 protein is CAIGGGGNEKLFF. The part of the CDR3 DNA that was read is TGTGCCATCGGCGGGGGAGGGAATGAAAAA. This chain connects TRBV10-3 to TRBJ1-4; a weak D match, TRBD1 (5 bases). With the read ending 3 residues before the CDR3 end, the germline J gene is used to fill in that end. V was cut by 8 bases and J by 5 bases, with 12 bases left in between. This CDR3 has 13 residues. Per the germline V gene, CDR1 is ENHRY and CDR2 is SYGVKD.

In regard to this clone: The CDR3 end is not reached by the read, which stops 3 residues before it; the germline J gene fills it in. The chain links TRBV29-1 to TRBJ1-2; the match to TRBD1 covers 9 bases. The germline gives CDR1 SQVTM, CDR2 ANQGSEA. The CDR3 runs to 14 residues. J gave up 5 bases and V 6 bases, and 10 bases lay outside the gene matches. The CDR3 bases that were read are TGCAGCGTCGTACAGGGGGCCGGGGGTTATGGC. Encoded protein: CSVVQGAGGYG. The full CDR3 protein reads CSVVQGAGGYGYTF.

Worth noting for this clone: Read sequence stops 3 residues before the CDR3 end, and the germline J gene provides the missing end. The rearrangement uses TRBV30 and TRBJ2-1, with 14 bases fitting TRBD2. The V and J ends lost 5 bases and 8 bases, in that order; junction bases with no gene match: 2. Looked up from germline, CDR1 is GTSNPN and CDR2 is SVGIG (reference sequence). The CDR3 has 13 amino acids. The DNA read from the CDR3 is TGTGCCTGGGGGACTAGCGGGAGCTATGAG. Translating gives CAWGTSGSYE. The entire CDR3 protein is CAWGTSGSYEQFF. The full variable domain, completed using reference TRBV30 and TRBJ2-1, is SQTIHQWPATLVQPVGSPLSLECTVEGTSNPNLYWYRQAAGRGLQLLFYSVGIGQISSEVPQNLSASRPQDRQFILSSKKLLLSDSGFYLCAWGTSGSYEQFFGPGTRLTVL.

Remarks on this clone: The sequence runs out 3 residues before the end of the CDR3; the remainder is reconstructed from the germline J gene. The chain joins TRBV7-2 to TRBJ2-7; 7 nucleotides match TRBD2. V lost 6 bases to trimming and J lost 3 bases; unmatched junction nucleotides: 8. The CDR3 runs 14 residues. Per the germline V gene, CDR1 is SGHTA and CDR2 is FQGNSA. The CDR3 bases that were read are TGTGCCAGCAGTCCGGGACTAAAATACTACGAG. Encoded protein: CASSPGLKYYE. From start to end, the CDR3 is CASSPGLKYYEQYF.

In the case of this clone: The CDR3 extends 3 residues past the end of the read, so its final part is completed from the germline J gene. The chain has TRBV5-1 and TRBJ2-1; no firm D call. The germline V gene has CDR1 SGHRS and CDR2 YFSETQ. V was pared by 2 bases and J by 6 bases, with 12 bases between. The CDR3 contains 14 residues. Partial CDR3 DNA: TGCGCCAGCAGCTTATCTGTCCCCCTCAATGAG. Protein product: CASSLSVPLNE. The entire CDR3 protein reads CASSLSVPLNEQFF.

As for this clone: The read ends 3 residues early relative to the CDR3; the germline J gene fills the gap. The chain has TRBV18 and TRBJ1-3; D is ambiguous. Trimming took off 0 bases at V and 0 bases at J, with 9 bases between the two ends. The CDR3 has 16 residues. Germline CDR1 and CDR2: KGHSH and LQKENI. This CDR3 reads CASSPPSSSSGNTIYF. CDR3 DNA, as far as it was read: TGTGCCAGCTCACCACCGTCGTCCAGCTCTGGAAACACC.

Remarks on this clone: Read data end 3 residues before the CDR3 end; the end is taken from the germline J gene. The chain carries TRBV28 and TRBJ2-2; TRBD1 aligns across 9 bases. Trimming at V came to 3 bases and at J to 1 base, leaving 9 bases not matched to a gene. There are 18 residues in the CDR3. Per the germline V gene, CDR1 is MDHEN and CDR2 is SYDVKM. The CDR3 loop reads CASSFGTGIPQNTGELFF. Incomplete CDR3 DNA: TGTGCCAGCAGTTTTGGGACAGGGATACCTCAGAACACCGGGGAG.

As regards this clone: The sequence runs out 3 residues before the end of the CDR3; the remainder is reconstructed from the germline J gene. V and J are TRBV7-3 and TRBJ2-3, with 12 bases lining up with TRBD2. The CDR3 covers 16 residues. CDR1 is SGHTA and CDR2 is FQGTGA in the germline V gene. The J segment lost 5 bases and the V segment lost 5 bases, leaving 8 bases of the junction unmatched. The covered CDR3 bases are TGTGCCAGCAGCCCTCGACTAGCGGGAGTTGTAGATACG. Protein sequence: CASSPRLAGVVDT. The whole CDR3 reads CASSPRLAGVVDTQYF.

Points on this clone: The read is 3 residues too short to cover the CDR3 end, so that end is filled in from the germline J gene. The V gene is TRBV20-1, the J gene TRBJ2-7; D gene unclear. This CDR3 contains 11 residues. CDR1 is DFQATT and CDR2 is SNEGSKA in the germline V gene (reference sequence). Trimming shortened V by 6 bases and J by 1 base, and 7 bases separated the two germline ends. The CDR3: CSALSSYEQYF. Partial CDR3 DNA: TGCAGTGCCCTTTCTTCCTACGAG.